A selection of T cell receptor beta chains follows, all from one sample in a study of blood T cell repertoires in COVID-19. Data came from immunoSEQ multiplex PCR; TCRdb stores just in-frame clones and leaves some out. Among around 70,000 clones, around 78% were seen once, and the ten largest hold about 16%. The sample comprised peripheral blood. These receptors all stem from a human donor in a cohort sampled during active COVID-19. The CDR3 runs from the conserved cysteine through the conserved F or W. The D gene is left open where the match is weak. Only some rows state a clone size, as once, few, many or a class for expanded clones.

>few|NA|TRBV19|TRBJ1-5
CASSIDGGGQPQHF
TGTGCCAGTAGTATCGATGGGGGCGGGCAGCCCCAGCATTTT
>once|TRBD1|TRBV18|TRBJ2-7
CASSDRDRPYEQYF
TGTGCCAGCTCAGATAGGGACAGACCCTACGAGCAGTACTTC
>few|NA|TRBV30|TRBJ2-7
CAWSPMSDEQYF
TGTGCCTGGAGTCCGATGAGCGACGAGCAGTACTTC
>NA|NA|TRBV21-1|TRBJ2-7
CASSKGLRGGRLGYCEQYF
TGTGCCAGCAGCAAAGGCCTACGGGGTGGACGCCTCGGCTACTGCGAGCAGTACTTC
>NA|TRBD1|TRBV19|TRBJ1-1
CASSSTGDTEAFF
TGTGCCAGTAGTTCAACAGGGGACACTGAAGCTTTCTTT
>NA|NA|TRBV4-2|TRBJ2-7
CASSQATGTSYEQYF
TGTGCCAGCAGCCAAGCAACCGGGACAAGCTACGAGCAGTACTTC
>NA|TRBD2|TRBV7-2|TRBJ2-1
CASIAAREGPNEQFF
TGTGCCAGCATCGCGGCGAGGGAGGGCCCCAATGAGCAGTTCTTC
>few|NA|TRBV29-1|TRBJ2-1
CSGAAPHNEQFF
TGCAGCGGAGCGGCACCACACAATGAGCAGTTCTTC
>NA|NA|TRBV18|TRBJ2-7
CASRPWGGVYEQYF
TGTGCCAGCAGACCATGGGGAGGAGTCTACGAGCAGTACTTC
>NA|TRBD2|TRBV19|TRBJ2-1
CASTTTGTRDNEQFF
TGTGCCAGTACCACGACCGGGACTAGGGACAATGAGCAGTTCTTC
>few|TRBD2|TRBV7-2|TRBJ2-2
CASSHSLSAGGLNTGELFF
TGTGCCAGCAGCCACTCACTGTCCGCGGGGGGGCTGAACACCGGGGAGCTGTTTTTT
>few|TRBD1|TRBV19|TRBJ2-2
CASRINYGQGLTGELFF
TGTGCCAGTAGGATAAATTACGGACAGGGTCTAACCGGGGAGCTGTTTTTT
>NA|TRBD1|TRBV28|TRBJ1-4
CASSLDRATNEKLFF
TGTGCCAGCAGTCTCGACAGGGCAACTAATGAAAAACTGTTTTTT
>NA|NA|TRBV20-1|TRBJ1-3
CSARDERQNHF
TGCAGTGCTAGAGATGAAAGACAAAATCATTTT
>NA|TRBD2|TRBV27|TRBJ2-7
CASRGLAGSYEQYF
TGTGCCAGCAGGGGGCTAGCGGGCAGCTACGAGCAGTACTTC
>NA|TRBD2|TRBV7-9|TRBJ2-5
CASSLAQGLAVQETQYF
TGTGCCAGCAGCTTAGCCCAAGGACTAGCGGTCCAAGAGACCCAGTACTTC
>NA|TRBD2|TRBV19|TRBJ2-7
CASSSTGVSGLAGPYEQYF
TGTGCCAGTAGTTCGACAGGGGTTTCGGGACTAGCGGGTCCCTACGAGCAGTACTTC
>NA|NA|TRBV18|TRBJ1-3
CASSPPVGGSAGNTIYF
TGTGCCAGCTCACCACCGGTAGGGGGTTCGGCTGGAAACACCATATATTTT
>NA|NA|TRBV2|TRBJ1-1
CASSKDMMNTEAFF
TGTGCCAGCAGCAAGGACATGATGAACACTGAAGCTTTCTTT
>few|TRBD2|TRBV19|TRBJ2-3
CASSIDGAGGPLDTQYF
TGTGCCAGTAGTATAGACGGAGCGGGAGGGCCCCTAGATACGCAGTATTTT
>NA|TRBD1|TRBV7-2|TRBJ1-1
CASSLGQGWNTEAFF
TGTGCCAGCAGCTTAGGACAGGGTTGGAACACTGAAGCTTTCTTT
>many|NA|TRBV18|TRBJ2-6
CASSPTGTSGANVLTF
TGTGCCAGCTCACCGACCGGGACATCTGGGGCCAACGTCCTGACTTTC
>NA|TRBD2|TRBV19|TRBJ2-5
CASGKLASGIQETQYF
TGTGCCAGTGGGAAGCTGGCTAGCGGGATCCAAGAGACCCAGTACTTC
>many|TRBD1|TRBV3-1/TRBV3-2|TRBJ1-4
CASSIRTGGDEKLFF
TGTGCCAGCAGCATCCGGACAGGGGGCGATGAAAAACTGTTTTTT
>NA|NA|TRBV7-9|TRBJ2-7
CASSLGGRGAPYEQYF
TGTGCCAGCAGCTTAGGGGGCAGGGGGGCACCCTACGAGCAGTACTTC
>NA|NA|TRBV7-2|TRBJ2-7
CASSLSGTGSYEQYF
TGTGCCAGCAGCTTAAGCGGGACAGGATCCTACGAGCAGTACTTC
>NA|TRBD1|TRBV2|TRBJ1-2
CASSAGTGGSGYGYTF
TGTGCCAGCAGTGCCGGGACAGGGGGCTCTGGTTATGGCTACACCTTC
>NA|TRBD1|TRBV29-1|TRBJ1-1
CSVRTGNTEAFF
TGCAGCGTTCGGACAGGGAACACTGAAGCTTTCTTT
>NA|NA|TRBV28|TRBJ1-2
CAISPPGTPNYGYTF
TGTGCCATCAGCCCTCCCGGGACACCCAACTATGGCTACACCTTC
>NA|NA|TRBV28|TRBJ2-6
CASRPRAGANVLTF
TGTGCCAGCAGGCCCAGGGCAGGGGCCAACGTCCTGACTTTC
>once|NA|TRBV2|TRBJ1-2
CASPKPTLHGYTF
TGTGCCAGCCCCAAGCCCACCCTCCATGGCTACACCTTC
>few|NA|TRBV19|TRBJ2-7
CASSIAGTPYSYEQYF
TGTGCCAGTAGTATAGCCGGGACTCCTTACTCCTACGAGCAGTACTTC
>NA|NA|TRBV5-1|TRBJ1-1
CASSSGTRGRNTEAFF
TGCGCCAGCAGCTCCGGAACTCGGGGTCGAAACACTGAAGCTTTCTTT
>few|TRBD1|TRBV4-1|TRBJ1-2
CASSQGIQGDYGYTF
TGCGCCAGCAGCCAAGGGATACAGGGGGACTATGGCTACACCTTC
>NA|NA|TRBV29-1|TRBJ1-1
CSVGKELPTEAFF
TGCAGCGTTGGAAAAGAGTTACCCACTGAAGCTTTCTTT